The 8 T cell receptor beta chains below all came from one sample that was sequenced in a study of T-cell memory formation after mild COVID-19. TCRdb redid the calling of the 5' RACE reads with MiXCR, one entry per CDR3 protein. The sample contains 300,000 to 400,000 distinct CDR3 sequences, 13% to 15% of which appear only once. The sequencing sample was made of PBMCs or a T cell subset sorted from them (not recorded which). These receptors all stem from a man aged 18 to 35 who had mild COVID-19 (a few samples of this study predate the infection). Cell type and time point are not known.

The chain employs TRBV10-2 and TRBJ2-7, with 8 bases identical to TRBD1. Germline CDR1 is WSHSY and CDR2 is SAAADI. V was pared by 0 bases and J by 6 bases, with 7 bases of the junction left unmatched. The CDR3 extends over 15 amino acids. The DNA of the CDR3 is TGCGCCAGCAGTGAGTCGGGCAGGGGGCACGTCGAGCAGTACTTC. It yields the protein CASSESGRGHVEQYF.

This chain uses TRBV5-5 with TRBJ2-1, with D perhaps matching TRBD1 (7 bases). V lost 3 bases, J lost 2 bases, and 12 bases lay in between. Germline V lookup: CDR1 SGHKS, CDR2 YYEKEE (reference sequence). The CDR3 runs 15 residues. DNA for the CDR3: TGTGCCAGCAGCTCCAGGGGGGACCCCTACAATGAGCAGTTCTTC. Translated, it gives CASSSRGDPYNEQFF. The entire variable domain, with the rest obtained from reference TRBV5-5 and TRBJ2-1, is as follows: DAGVTQSPTHLIKTRGQQVTLRCSPISGHKSVSWYQQVLGQGPQFIFQYYEKEERGRGNFPDRFSARQFPNYSSELNVNALLLGDSALYLCASSSRGDPYNEQFFGPGTRLTVL.

This clonotype was observed a few times. The V gene is TRBV6-5, the J gene TRBJ2-7; 8 bases are a match to TRBD1. Germline loops: CDR1 MNHEY, CDR2 SVGAGI. The CDR3 contains 14 residues. V lost 5 bases, J lost 6 bases, and 9 bases stayed unmatched. CDR3 sequence: CASSHGQGSAEQYV. CDR3 nucleotides: TGTGCCAGCAGTCACGGACAGGGCTCTGCCGAGCAGTACGTC.

Only a few counts were recorded for this clonotype. The V gene is TRBV12-3 or TRBV12-4, the J gene TRBJ2-5, with 10 bases lining up with TRBD2. CDR3 length: 15 residues. V dropped 3 bases and J dropped 1; count of bases not matched to a gene: 2. This CDR3 reads CASSLTSGLQETQYF. In DNA form, the CDR3 reads TGTGCCAGCAGTTTGACTAGCGGGCTCCAAGAGACCCAGTACTTC.

V is TRBV5-1 and J is TRBJ1-2, with D tentatively TRBD1 (6 bases). The germline V gene encodes CDR1 SGHRS and CDR2 YFSETQ. The CDR3 has 15 residues. V dropped 0 bases and J dropped 3 bases, with 12 bases sitting between them. The CDR3 nucleotides are TGCGCCAGCAGCTTGGGACAGGTGGCCTACTATGGCTACACCTTC. This codes for CASSLGQVAYYGYTF.

This clonotype has just a few counts. The chain uses TRBV7-2 and TRBJ1-4; no clear D gene. From germline, CDR1 is SGHTA and CDR2 FQGNSA. The CDR3 covers 15 residues. V was trimmed by 5 bases and J by 4 bases, leaving 14 bases between them. Here the CDR3 reads CASSPSRAVNEKLFF. In DNA, the CDR3 is TGTGCCAGCAGCCCCAGTCGGGCGGTTAATGAAAAACTGTTTTTT.

This clonotype was seen many times. V and J are TRBV5-1 and TRBJ2-5, with 12 bases identical to TRBD1. The germline V gene encodes CDR1 SGHRS and CDR2 YFSETQ. The CDR3 contains 14 residues. The ends lost 7 bases at V and 4 bases at J; junction bases unmatched: 5. This chain's CDR3 is CASFGTGGRETQYF. In nucleotides, the CDR3 is TGCGCCAGCTTCGGGACAGGGGGCCGAGAGACCCAGTACTTC. The full variable domain, its missing parts supplied by reference TRBV5-1 and TRBJ2-5, is KAGVTQTPRYLIKTRGQQVTLSCSPISGHRSVSWYQQTPGQGLQFLFEYFSETQRNKGNFPGRFSGRQFSNSRSEMNVSTLELGDSALYLCASFGTGGRETQYFGPGTRLLVL.

The chain employs TRBV5-1 and TRBJ2-3, with a possible D match to TRBD1 (6 bases). Trimming left V 2 bases short and J 5 bases short, with 9 bases between. Germline V gene data show CDR1 as SGHRS and CDR2 as YFSETQ. This CDR3 has 13 amino acids. In nucleotides, the CDR3 is TGCGCCAGCAGCTTTATGACAGGAGATACGCAGTATTTT. This sequence encodes CASSFMTGDTQYF.